The clone carrying this T cell receptor beta chain was seen just once. Its target is not known. CDR1 is LNHDA and CDR2 is SQIVND in the germline V gene (reference sequence). The CDR3 covers 16 residues. The sample comes from a study of cytomegalovirus exposure and HLA in healthy donors. Whole-study context: T cells numbering 150 million to 200 million yielded 117 million unique TCR beta sequences in an earlier analysis. Study-level points and caveats: Serostatus for CMV was the only available immune exposure information. The study put around 180 TCR beta chains on its list as cytomegalovirus-associated.

Use of 60 Vbeta and 13 Jbeta primers characterized the PCR. Data came from immunoSEQ multiplex PCR; TCRdb stores just in-frame clones and leaves some out. The sample has more than 90,000 clones, roughly 80% seen once. This clonotype originated in a female donor in good health and CMV-seronegative. The chain combines TRBV19 with TRBJ2-5, with 7 bases identical to TRBD2. The J call may be wrong; the DNA end is better matched by TRBJ2-7. Sequencing was done on a sample of PBMCs. The chain's CDR3 is CASSGTKTGTRYEQYF. DNA of the CDR3: TGTGCCAGTAGTGGGACTAAAACCGGGACTCGCTACGAGCAGTACTTC.